This T cell receptor (beta chain) originates from a study of blood T cell repertoires in COVID-19. About the research overall: Some COVID-19 samples were acute and others convalescent; all came from the United States, Italy and Spain. PBMCs, B-cell-depleted T cells, or T cells provided the cDNA or gDNA that made up the material.

Germline CDR1 and CDR2: MGHRA and YSYEKL. The CDR3 is made up of 16 amino acids. Germline trimming cut 3 bases from V and 2 bases from J; bases unmatched to any gene: 9. Ages ranged from roughly 18 to 100 years, with residence in around 24 US areas. Participant reports of clinical history set cohort assignment. Libraries were prepared by immunoSEQ multiplex PCR; TCRdb keeps only in-frame clonotypes and omits some of them. This table holds about 220,000 clones, 84% found once. This clone showed up just once. The clonotype comes from a woman between 40 and 50 years old who had recovered from COVID-19. This chain joins TRBV4-1 and TRBJ2-7; TRBD2 aligns across 8 bases. Sequenced sample: PBMCs or T cells enriched from blood (not recorded which). The DNA for the CDR3 is TGCGCCAGCAGCCAGACCCTTAGCGGGATTCCCTACGAGCAGTACTTC. Protein product: CASSQTLSGIPYEQYF.